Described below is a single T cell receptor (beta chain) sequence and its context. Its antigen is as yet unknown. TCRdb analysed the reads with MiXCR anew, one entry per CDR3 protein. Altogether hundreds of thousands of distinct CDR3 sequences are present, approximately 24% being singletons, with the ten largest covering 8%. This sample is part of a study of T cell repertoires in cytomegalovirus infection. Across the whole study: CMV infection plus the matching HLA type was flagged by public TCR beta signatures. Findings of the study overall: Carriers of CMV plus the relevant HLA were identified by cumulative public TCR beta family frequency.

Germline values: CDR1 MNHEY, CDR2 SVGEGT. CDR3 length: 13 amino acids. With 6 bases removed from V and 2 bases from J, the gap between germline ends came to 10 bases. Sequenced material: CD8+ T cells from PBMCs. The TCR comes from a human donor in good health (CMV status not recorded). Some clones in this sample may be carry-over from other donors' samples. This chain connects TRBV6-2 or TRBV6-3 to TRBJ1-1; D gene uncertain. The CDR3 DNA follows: TGTGCCAGCAGACGACGGAGTAACACTGAAGCTTTCTTT. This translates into CASRRRSNTEAFF.